This TCR beta chain was profiled in a study of blood T cell repertoires in COVID-19. The germline V gene encodes CDR1 MDHEN and CDR2 SYDVKM. There are 16 residues in the CDR3. The V gene lost 7 bases and the J gene lost 2 bases, with 20 bases spanning the gap. Authors' processing steps: Amplification from reference gene primers served as the basis for estimated nucleated cell counts. Measured with immunoSEQ multiplex PCR; TCRdb has only the in-frame clones, and not every one. The D gene and trimming were derived from the DNA, and the V and J assignments and clone size from that table. The sample consists of 200,000 to 250,000 clones, 89% of them appearing once.

The gene calls are TRBV28 and TRBJ1-2; no clear D gene. The sample comprised peripheral blood. This TCR came from a man aged 55 to 70 who had recovered from COVID-19. For the CDR3, the DNA is TGTGCCAGCACCCCCAGAGGGCAGATCCAGAACTATGGCTACACCTTC. It is translated as CASTPRGQIQNYGYTF.